This TCR beta chain came from a study of blood T cells in healthy people across ages. The V segment lost 3 bases and the J segment 6 bases; nucleotides outside the gene matches: 8. The CDR3 sequence is 13 residues long. CDR1 is SQVTM and CDR2 is ANQGSEA in the germline V gene. Alongside a J-beta primer mix, a sample-barcoded 5' primer served in a second PCR lasting roughly 6 to 12 cycles. One entry per CDR3 protein, called by TCRdb with MiXCR from the 5' RACE reads. The sample holds 850,000 or so distinct CDR3 sequences, more than 25% seen once. In its sample, this clonotype was seen many times. The chain has TRBV29-1 and TRBJ2-7; 7 bases are shared with TRBD1. The sequence was collected from a woman at least 80 years old in good health. Sequenced: blood. CDR3 in amino acids: CSVDSRGTGEQYF. In DNA, the CDR3 is TGCAGCGTTGACTCCAGGGGGACCGGCGAGCAGTACTTC.